This T cell receptor beta chain derives from a study of CD8+CD57+ T cells in acquired aplastic anemia. CDR3 and TCR beta VDJ profiling relied on genomic DNA as the template. MiXCR, applied by TCRdb to the reads, yields one record per CDR3 protein. This table holds about 180,000 distinct CDR3 sequences, roughly 65% found once. The CDR3 is made up of 13 amino acids. Germline V CDR1 and CDR2: SNHLY, FYNNEI. Deletions cut 6 bases from V and 2 bases from J, with 8 bases between. All patients picked for sequencing had shown, by flow cytometry, an expansion of CD8+CD57+ cells. This sequence originates from a human donor with aplastic anemia. The chain joins TRBV2 to TRBJ1-5; D unclear. The source material was sorted CD4+, CD8+, or CD8+CD57+ T cells (not recorded which) from PBMCs. The chain's CDR3 is CASRTEGNQPQHF. CDR3 bases: TGTGCCAGCAGAACAGAGGGCAATCAGCCCCAGCATTTT.